Below are 4 T cell receptor beta chains sequenced from a single sample in a study of cytomegalovirus exposure and HLA in healthy donors. In the PCR, 60 Vbeta and 13 Jbeta primers were used. The assay was immunoSEQ multiplex PCR, and TCRdb's table has in-frame clones only and misses some. This table lists 100,000 to 150,000 clones. Sequenced: PBMCs. Receptor source: a woman in her 40s in good health and CMV-seronegative.

This chain uses TRBV7-9 with TRBJ1-1, with D unclear. The CDR3 runs to 14 residues. Trimming shortened V by 5 bases and J by 1 base, and 11 bases separated the two germline ends. The germline V gene has CDR1 SEHNR and CDR2 FQNEAQ (reference sequence). For the CDR3, the DNA is TGTGCCAGCAGCGTACACCGGGGGAACACTGAAGCTTTCTTT. Amino acid sequence: CASSVHRGNTEAFF.

V usage is TRBV6-5 and J usage is TRBJ1-4, with D hard to call. There are 15 residues in the CDR3. V lost 4 bases and J 7 bases, leaving 16 bases between the germline ends. Germline loops: CDR1 MNHEY, CDR2 SVGAGI. CDR3 sequence: CASSSRPGGSEKLFF. The CDR3 nucleotides are TGTGCCAGCAGTTCACGTCCGGGTGGAAGTGAAAAACTGTTTTTT.

The V call is TRBV29-1, the J call TRBJ1-4, with D hard to call. Germline CDR1 is SQVTM and CDR2 is ANQGSEA. CDR3 size: 11 residues. V was clipped by 7 bases and J by 4 bases, with 7 bases between them. The CDR3 sequence: CSAEYNEKLFF. The CDR3 bases are TGCAGCGCCGAGTATAATGAAAAACTGTTTTTT.

The CDR3 region is CASSQGLFTEAFF. In DNA, the CDR3 is TGCGCCAGCAGCCAGGGACTATTCACTGAAGCTTTCTTT. The gene calls are TRBV5-1 and TRBJ1-1; D might be TRBD1 (5 bases). Germline V gene data show CDR1 as SGHRS and CDR2 as YFSETQ. Deletions cut 4 bases from V and 4 bases from J, with 11 bases between. The length of the CDR3 is 13 residues. Full variable domain (rest looked up from reference TRBV5-1 and TRBJ1-1): KAGVTQTPRYLIKTRGQQVTLSCSPISGHRSVSWYQQTPGQGLQFLFEYFSETQRNKGNFPGRFSGRQFSNSRSEMNVSTLELGDSALYLCASSQGLFTEAFFGQGTRLTVV.